This T cell receptor (beta chain) was recovered during a study of T cell responses to AZD1222 COVID-19 vaccine (dated by TCRdb to the early 2020s). Looking at the study overall: AZD1222 recipients whose second dose came at about 4 weeks and those whose second dose came at about 12 weeks were combined into one group, since spike-specific TCR depth and breadth did not differ between the two schedules. TCR sequencing covered over 230 trial participants: 200 to 220 given two doses of AZD1222 and approximately 26 given two doses of MenACWY control vaccine. Trial participants were enrolled by age into subgroups of 18-55, 56-69 and 70-plus years, and 148, 28 and 57 TCR-sequenced participants, respectively, were included in these subgroups.

The time point label corresponds to: baseline before first vaccination. The vaccinee samples were drawn from two UK trials, COV001 and COV002, one of which was a single-blind randomized controlled phase 2/3 trial testing AZD1222 (ChAdOx1 nCoV-19) in healthy adults. For TCRbeta chain sequencing, PBMC samples from trial participants were taken at day 0 and at day 28 after the second dose. The CDR3 regions of human TCRbeta chains were subjected to immunosequencing. Per the source publication's procedure: Repertoire TCRs were matched against a reference library of SARS-CoV-2-specific TCRs generated with the MIRA antigen-specificity platform. Breadth was defined as the fraction of unique TCRs that were SARS-CoV-2-associated. Depth was defined as the fraction of total T cells that were SARS-CoV-2-associated. Using the MIRA data, each spike-specific TCR was mapped to the spike region that the TCR reacts to and placed in a CD4 or CD8 class. Log10-transformed breadth and depth values were compared by one-way ANOVA with Sidak's multiple comparisons tests. This is the immuneACCESS table as TCRdb keeps it, with only in-frame sequences that have V and J called. A part of the clones is gone; compared with another copy, unresolved V genes explain less than half, and the rest is unexplained. That table gives V, J and clone size, and the DNA gave D and trimming. This sample gives 100,000 to 150,000 clones in total; approximately 85% of them show up just once. The ten largest clones represent about 1.6% of the sample.

Comment on this clone: No cognate antigen has been identified for it. The sample holds no much larger clone one base away, and base qualities are not on file.

Study-level results and caveats: Epitopes outside the regions mutated in the B.1.351 and B.1.1.7 variants were reportedly recognized by nearly half of the unique spike-specific TCRs. In the small 56-69-year group, the increase in depth fell short of significance, most likely because of low power. A significant rise in spike-specific TCR breadth and depth was observed after two AZD1222 doses relative to day 0 and relative to MenACWY recipients. Because no samples from the day 14 peak response were available, repertoires could be characterized only after the peak T cell response. Conclusions about previously exposed vaccinees were limited because only 6 or 7 AZD1222 recipients were SARS-CoV-2 seropositive at baseline. Most participants were white British and females outnumbered males, and the authors suggested that clonal diversity may have been underestimated. The vaccine-associated CD4 TCRs covered the entire spike protein, and the dominant responses fell in regions 160-218 and 743-854.

The clonotype was recovered from an adult in good health. Sequencing was performed on peripheral blood, taken on day 0 of AZD1222 vaccination.

The DNA sequence is TGTGCCAGCAGCCAGCAAACAGGGTACACTGAAGCTTTCTTT. Its coded protein is CASSQQTGYTEAFF. The chain links TRBV3-1 (or the pseudogene TRBV3-2) with TRBJ1-1; a tentative D match to TRBD1 spans 6 bases. V and J lose 3 bases and 3 bases, and a span of 11 bases separates them. Reading the germline V gene (reference sequence) gives CDR1 LGHDT and CDR2 YNNKEL. The CDR3 numbers 14 residues from cysteine through phenylalanine. Left in the record is the CDR3 DNA by itself, 42 bases read in frame from the first base.